This TCR beta chain was captured in a study of a mutant IDH1 vaccine in newly diagnosed glioma. To note about this clone: Its cognate antigen is unknown.

The time point is: week 5, during vaccination. Each dose of the vaccine consisted of 300 ug of mutant IDH1 20-mer peptide, with topical imiquimod. Sequenced by immunoSEQ multiplex PCR; TCRdb stores in-frame clones only, minus some. The sample contains 45,000 to 60,000 clones, more than 70% of which appear only once. This CDR3 contains 15 residues. CDR1 SGHTA and CDR2 FQGNSA come from the germline V gene. The junction had 6 bases not matched to a gene; V was cut back by 5 bases and J by 3 bases. The starting material was PBMCs, obtained from a glioma patient whose treatment included an IDH1 peptide vaccine. V and J are TRBV7-2 and TRBJ2-1; 8 nucleotides agree with TRBD1. This sequence was found in a man aged 50-60 years with glioma. The CDR3 protein is CASSPRTGHYNEQFF. CDR3 bases: TGTGCCAGCAGCCCTCGGACAGGGCACTACAATGAGCAGTTCTTC.